The clone carrying this T cell receptor (beta chain) was seen ten or more times. Its antigen is still unknown. TCRdb reprocessed the 5' RACE reads with MiXCR, giving one entry per CDR3 protein. The sample lists 250,000 to 400,000 distinct CDR3 sequences, roughly an eighth occurring once. The CDR3 is 15 amino acids. V was clipped by 2 bases and J by 3 bases, with 11 bases between them. The V gene's germline CDR1 is SGHTA and CDR2 FQGNSA. The sample belongs to a study of T-cell memory formation after mild COVID-19. Study-level findings and limits: Pre-infection memory showed some responding clones, and this suggested that cross-reactive memory joined.

This receptor was obtained from a man aged 18 to 30 who had mild COVID-19 (a few samples of this study predate the infection). Cell type and time point are not known. Material for sequencing was PBMCs or a T cell subset sorted from them (not recorded which). The gene calls are TRBV7-2 and TRBJ1-5; TRBD1 is a possible D gene (5 bases). The CDR3 bases are TGTGCCAGCAGCTTACCCGGACATAACAATCAGCCCCAGCATTTT. It translates to CASSLPGHNNQPQHF.